This T cell receptor (beta chain) is drawn from a study of PD-1 blockade in mismatch repair-deficient tumors. The sample holds one count of this clone. Assay: immunoSEQ multiplex PCR; the TCRdb copy retains only in-frame clones and omits some. The sample holds 80,000 to 130,000 clones; over 75% are singletons and the top ten take around 6.9%. Germline CDR1 SNHLY, CDR2 FYNNEI. The CDR3 is 14 amino acids. Trimming stripped 2 bases from V and 7 bases from J, with 14 bases between. Three pembrolizumab responders had their TCRs sequenced. The chain carries TRBV2 and TRBJ2-5, with a weak D call TRBD2 (5 bases). Sample: peripheral blood, taken roughly eight months after starting pembrolizumab. The TCR sequence derives from an adult with mismatch repair-deficient cancer. The DNA of the CDR3 is TGTGCCAGCAGTGAAAATCACCCTGAGGGGACCCAGTACTTC. Residues: CASSENHPEGTQYF.